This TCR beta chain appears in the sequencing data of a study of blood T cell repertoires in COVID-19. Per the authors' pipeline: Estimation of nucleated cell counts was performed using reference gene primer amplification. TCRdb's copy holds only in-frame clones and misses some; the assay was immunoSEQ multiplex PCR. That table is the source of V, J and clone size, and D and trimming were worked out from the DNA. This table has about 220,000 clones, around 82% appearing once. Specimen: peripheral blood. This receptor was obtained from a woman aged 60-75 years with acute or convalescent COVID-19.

The CDR3 loop is CASSKAVGPYGYTF. Here the CDR3 DNA reads TGTGCCAGCAGTAAGGCCGTGGGCCCCTATGGCTACACCTTC. The rearrangement uses TRBV6-6 and TRBJ1-2; D unclear. Germline V CDR1 and CDR2: MNHNY, SVGAGI (reference sequence). The V and J ends lost 5 bases and 4 bases respectively, with 14 bases between them. The CDR3 length is 14 residues.